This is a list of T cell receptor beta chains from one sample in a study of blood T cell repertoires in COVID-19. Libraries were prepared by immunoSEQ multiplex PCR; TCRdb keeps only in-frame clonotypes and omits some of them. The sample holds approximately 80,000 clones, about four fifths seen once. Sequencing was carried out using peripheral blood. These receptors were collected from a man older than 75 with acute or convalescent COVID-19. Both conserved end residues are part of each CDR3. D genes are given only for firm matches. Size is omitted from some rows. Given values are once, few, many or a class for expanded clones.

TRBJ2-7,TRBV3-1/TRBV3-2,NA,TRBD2,TGTGCCAGCAGCCAAGGGGGACTAGCGGGCTCCTACGAGCAGTACTTC,CASSQGGLAGSYEQYF
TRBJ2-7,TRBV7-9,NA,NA,TGTGCCAGCACCAACACGGGCAGGGCCCACGAGCAGTACTTC,CASTNTGRAHEQYF
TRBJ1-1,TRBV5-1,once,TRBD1,TGCGCCAGCAGCATGCGGACAGGGGGCAACACTGAAGCTTTCTTT,CASSMRTGGNTEAFF
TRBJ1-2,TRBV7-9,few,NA,TGTGCCAGCAGCTTCCCCCAGGCCGCTGGCTACACCTTC,CASSFPQAAGYTF
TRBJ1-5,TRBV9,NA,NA,TGTGCCAGCAGCGTAGGAAGGGGGAGTCAGCCCCAGCATTTT,CASSVGRGSQPQHF
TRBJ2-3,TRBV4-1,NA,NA,TGCGCCAGCAGCCAAGTTCCGAGCCGGGGAGATACGCAGTATTTT,CASSQVPSRGDTQYF
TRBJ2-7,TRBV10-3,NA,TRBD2,TGTGCCATCCGAGCGGGAGCCGACGAGCAGTACTTC,CAIRAGADEQYF
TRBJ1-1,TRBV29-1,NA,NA,TGCAGCGTTGAAGAGGTCAGACAGGTCCCGGCTTTCTTT,CSVEEVRQVPAFF
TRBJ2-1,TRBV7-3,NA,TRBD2,TGTGCCAGCAGCCTTGGACTAGCGGGAGGGCCGTCCTACAATGAGCAGTTCTTC,CASSLGLAGGPSYNEQFF
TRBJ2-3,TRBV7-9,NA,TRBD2,TGTGCCAGCAGCTTAAGGATTGGCGGGAGGGGGACAGATACGCAGTATTTT,CASSLRIGGRGTDTQYF
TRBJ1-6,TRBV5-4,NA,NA,TGTGCCAGCAGCTTGGACAGGGACAATTCACCCCTCCACTTT,CASSLDRDNSPLHF
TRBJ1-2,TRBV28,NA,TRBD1,TGTGCCAGCAGAATCGGGGGGACAGGGGGCTATGGCTACACCTTC,CASRIGGTGGYGYTF
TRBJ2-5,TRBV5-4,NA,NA,TGTGCCAGCAGCTTGCCAGGCCTATTACGAGGAGGAGAGACCCAGTACTTC,CASSLPGLLRGGETQYF
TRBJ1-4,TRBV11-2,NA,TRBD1,TGTGCCAGCAGCCCGCCGGGACAGGGAGATGAAAAACTGTTTTTT,CASSPPGQGDEKLFF
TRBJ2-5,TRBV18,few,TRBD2,TGTGCCAGCTCACCGGGACTAGCGGGAGTTGAGACCCAGTACTTC,CASSPGLAGVETQYF
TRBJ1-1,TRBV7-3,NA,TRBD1,TGTGCCAGCAGCTTAATGGGGACAGGCCCGATGAACACTGAAGCTTTCTTT,CASSLMGTGPMNTEAFF
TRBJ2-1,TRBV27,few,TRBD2,TGTGCCAAAAGCGGGGGAGGTCACTACAATGAGCAGTTCTTC,CAKSGGGHYNEQFF
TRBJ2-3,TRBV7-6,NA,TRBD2,TGTGCCAGCAGCCGACTAGCGGGAGATCTGAATCCGCAGTATTTT,CASSRLAGDLNPQYF
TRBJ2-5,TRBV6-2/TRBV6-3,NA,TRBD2,TGTGCCAGCAGTTACGGGGGACTAGCGGGAGTAAGGGAGACCCAGTACTTC,CASSYGGLAGVRETQYF
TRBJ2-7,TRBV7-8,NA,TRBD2,TGTGCCAGCACCCTTAGCGGGAGCTCGGGAGAGCAGTACTTC,CASTLSGSSGEQYF
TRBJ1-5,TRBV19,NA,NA,TGTGCCAGTAGTACTCAGGGGACCTATCAGCCCCAGCATTTT,CASSTQGTYQPQHF
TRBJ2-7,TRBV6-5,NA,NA,TGTGCCAGCAGTCTGGGCTCCGAGCAGTACTTC,CASSLGSEQYF
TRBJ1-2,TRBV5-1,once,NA,TGCGCCAGCAGCCAGAGCCCAGGGATCGGGTATGGCTACACCTTC,CASSQSPGIGYGYTF
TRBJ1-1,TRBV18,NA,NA,TGTGCCAGCTCACCCAGCAGGGAGGAAACTGAAGCTTTCTTT,CASSPSREETEAFF
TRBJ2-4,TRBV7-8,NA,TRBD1,TGTGCCAGCAGCAAAGGACAGGGGACCGGCAAAAACATTCAGTACTTC,CASSKGQGTGKNIQYF
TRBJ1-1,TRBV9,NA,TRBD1,TGTGCCAGCAGCCCGTTGGGACAGCTAGTCACTGAAGCTTTCTTT,CASSPLGQLVTEAFF
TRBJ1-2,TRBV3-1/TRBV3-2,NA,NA,TGTGCCAGCAGCGAGGACGGATCAAGGGGTCACACCTTC,CASSEDGSRGHTF
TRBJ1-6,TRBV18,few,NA,TGTGCCAGCTCACCATCCTCCGTCTCCTATAATTCACCCCTCCACTTT,CASSPSSVSYNSPLHF
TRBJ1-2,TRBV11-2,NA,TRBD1,TGTGCCAGCAGCTTAGGAGTTCCCGGGACAGCTTATGGCTACACCTTC,CASSLGVPGTAYGYTF
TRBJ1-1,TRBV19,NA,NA,TGTGCCAGTAGTCCGACACTTCGAGGGACTGAAGCTTTCTTT,CASSPTLRGTEAFF
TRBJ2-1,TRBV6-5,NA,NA,TGTGCCAGCAGACTTTCGACGGGGTCCTACAATGAGCAGTTCTTC,CASRLSTGSYNEQFF